The rows below give T cell receptor beta chains drawn from one sample of a study of blood T cell repertoires in COVID-19. Clones were read by immunoSEQ multiplex PCR, and TCRdb kept only the in-frame ones, dropping some. Among about 200,000 clones listed, 80% were seen once. Sequences were obtained from PBMCs or T cells enriched from blood (not recorded which). Receptors were obtained from a woman in her forties with acute COVID-19. CDR3s include the opening cysteine and the closing phenylalanine or tryptophan. The D gene is left open where the match is weak. Size values are once, few and many counts, or a class for expanded clones, and some rows have none.

TGTGCCAGCAGCCAGGGACTCGCCCTGACAGATACGCAGTATTTT,CASSQGLALTDTQYF,NA,TRBV7-2,TRBJ2-3,NA
TGTGCCAGCAGCCCCGGACACTCGAACACTGAAGCTTTCTTT,CASSPGHSNTEAFF,NA,TRBV7-3,TRBJ1-1,NA
TGTGCCAGCAGCCAAGGGGAGAGGGATACGCAGTATTTT,CASSQGERDTQYF,NA,TRBV3-1/TRBV3-2,TRBJ2-3,NA
TGTGCCAGTAGTATTGGGGGTAGCGGGAGATACAATGAGCAGTTCTTC,CASSIGGSGRYNEQFF,few,TRBV19,TRBJ2-1,TRBD2
TGTGCCATCAGTGAGTCCTCAGGGGGAAATTCACCCCTCCACTTT,CAISESSGGNSPLHF,once,TRBV10-3,TRBJ1-6,TRBD1
TGTGCCAGCAGCGTAGTGCCAGGCTCTGGAAACACCATATATTTT,CASSVVPGSGNTIYF,once,TRBV9,TRBJ1-3,NA
TGCGCCAGCAGGCAGGGTGACTATGGCTACACCTTC,CASRQGDYGYTF,NA,TRBV23-1,TRBJ1-2,NA
TGTGCCAGTAGCAACAGGAGGGGGGGATATGGCTACACCTTC,CASSNRRGGYGYTF,NA,TRBV19,TRBJ1-2,NA
TGTGCCAGCAGTGGCCGAGGACAGGGGGCGTACAATGAGCAGTTCTTC,CASSGRGQGAYNEQFF,few,TRBV6-1,TRBJ2-1,TRBD1
TGTGCCAGTAGTAAGCTCGTCGCGGGTGGTACAGATACGCAGTATTTT,CASSKLVAGGTDTQYF,NA,TRBV19,TRBJ2-3,NA
TGCAGCGTTGGATTAGACACTGAAGCTTTCTTT,CSVGLDTEAFF,NA,TRBV29-1,TRBJ1-1,NA
TGTGCCAGCACACCGGGACAGGGCCAAGAGACCCAGTACTTC,CASTPGQGQETQYF,NA,TRBV28,TRBJ2-5,TRBD1
TGCAGTGCTAGTTTGGGACTAGCGGGATACGAGCAGTACTTC,CSASLGLAGYEQYF,NA,TRBV20-1,TRBJ2-7,TRBD2
TGTGCCAGTAGTATACCAGCGGTAGGGGGCAATGAGCAGTTCTTC,CASSIPAVGGNEQFF,NA,TRBV19,TRBJ2-1,NA
TGTGCCAGCAGTTACTCGCCGGGGGTTGCAGATACGCAGTATTTT,CASSYSPGVADTQYF,NA,TRBV6-5,TRBJ2-3,NA
TGCAGCGTTTCAGCGGGCACTGAAGCTTTCTTT,CSVSAGTEAFF,NA,TRBV29-1,TRBJ1-1,NA
TGTGCCAGCAGCCTCGCGGGGTTGCGCTCCTACAATGAGCAGTTCTTC,CASSLAGLRSYNEQFF,NA,TRBV3-1/TRBV3-2,TRBJ2-1,NA
TGTGCCAGCAGCGTTTCTCAGGGGGCGTCGAACGAGCAGTACTTC,CASSVSQGASNEQYF,NA,TRBV9,TRBJ2-7,TRBD1
TGTGCCAGCAGCTTAGGGGGACAGGGGGGAAACATTCAGTACTTC,CASSLGGQGGNIQYF,NA,TRBV5-6,TRBJ2-4,TRBD1
TGTGCCAGCAGTCCGGACAGGTCCTACGAGCAGTACTTC,CASSPDRSYEQYF,NA,TRBV12-3/TRBV12-4,TRBJ2-7,TRBD1
TGTGCCAGCAGCTTCACGGGACAGGGGGACACTGAAGCTTTCTTT,CASSFTGQGDTEAFF,few,TRBV3-1/TRBV3-2,TRBJ1-1,TRBD1
TGTGCCAGCAGTTACTCCGGGACTAGAGGCCAAGAGACCCAGTACTTC,CASSYSGTRGQETQYF,few,TRBV6-5,TRBJ2-5,TRBD2
TGTGCCAGCAGCTTAGGGGGTAGGGGTAATTCACCCCTCCACTTT,CASSLGGRGNSPLHF,NA,TRBV11-2,TRBJ1-6,NA
TGTGCCAGCAGCCCGACTAGCGGGGGGGTATCGACCAGTAACAATGAGCAGTTCTTC,CASSPTSGGVSTSNNEQFF,once,TRBV11-2,TRBJ2-1,TRBD2
TGTGCCAGCAGCCCCGGGACTAGCGTCAAACAAGGGGCCAACGTCCTGACTTTC,CASSPGTSVKQGANVLTF,NA,TRBV28,TRBJ2-6,TRBD2